The clone carrying this TCR beta chain was counted between two and nine times. Its target is unknown. These data are taken from a study of OX40 agonist ivuxolimab in advanced cancers. Overall study: As their treatment, patients were administered ivuxolimab, an agonistic anti-OX40 (CD134) antibody. Males comprised approximately 81% of the group, whose mean age was around 62 years (range 23 to 79).

Study-wide points: Low clonal expansion, among the lowest seen, marked partial responders at 0.1-3.0 mg/kg. The study found that CD8+ T cells averaged more expanded clones than CD4+.

With 5 bases removed from V and 1 base from J, the gap between germline ends came to 15 bases. This CDR3 has 17 residues. The germline V gene encodes CDR1 KGHSH and CDR2 LQKENI. Sequencing used immunoSEQ multiplex PCR; TCRdb keeps in-frame clones, though not all of them. The table has tens of thousands of clones, 83% seen once. The specimen was CD4+ or CD8+ T cells sorted from blood, collected in a trial of the OX40 agonist ivuxolimab. This rearrangement joins TRBV18 to TRBJ2-6; no reliable D call. The receptor was isolated from an adult with an advanced solid tumor such as melanoma, head and neck, liver or kidney cancer. The CDR3 protein is CASSVAVFASGANVLTF. In DNA form, the CDR3 reads TGTGCCAGCTCAGTAGCAGTCTTCGCATCTGGGGCCAACGTCCTGACTTTC.